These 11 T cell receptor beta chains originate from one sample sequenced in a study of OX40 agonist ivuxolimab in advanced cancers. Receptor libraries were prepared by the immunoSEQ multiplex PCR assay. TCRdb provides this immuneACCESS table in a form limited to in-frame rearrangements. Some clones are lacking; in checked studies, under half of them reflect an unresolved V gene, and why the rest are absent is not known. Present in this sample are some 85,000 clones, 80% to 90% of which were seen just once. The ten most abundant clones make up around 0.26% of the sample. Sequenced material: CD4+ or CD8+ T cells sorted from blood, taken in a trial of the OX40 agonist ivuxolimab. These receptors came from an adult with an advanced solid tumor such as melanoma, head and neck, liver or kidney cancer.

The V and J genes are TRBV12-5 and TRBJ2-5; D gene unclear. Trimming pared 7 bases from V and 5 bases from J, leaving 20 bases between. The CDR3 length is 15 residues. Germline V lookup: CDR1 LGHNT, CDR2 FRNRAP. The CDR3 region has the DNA TGTGCTAGTGCCCTCCCGGGTCAAAAAGGGGAGACCCAGTACTTC. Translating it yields CASALPGQKGETQYF. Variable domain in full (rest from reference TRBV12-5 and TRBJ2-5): DARVTQTPRHKVTEMGQEVTMRCQPILGHNTVFWYRQTMMQGLELLAYFRNRAPLDDSGMPKDRFSAEMPDATLATLKIQPSEPRDSAVYFCASALPGQKGETQYFGPGTRLLVL.

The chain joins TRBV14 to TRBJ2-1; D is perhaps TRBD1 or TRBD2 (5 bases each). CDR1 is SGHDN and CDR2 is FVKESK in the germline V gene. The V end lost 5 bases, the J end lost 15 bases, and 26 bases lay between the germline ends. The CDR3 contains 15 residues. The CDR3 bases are TGTGCCAGCAGCAAAGGACCAACATCGAGTGGGACCTTGTTCTTC. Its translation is CASSKGPTSSGTLFF.

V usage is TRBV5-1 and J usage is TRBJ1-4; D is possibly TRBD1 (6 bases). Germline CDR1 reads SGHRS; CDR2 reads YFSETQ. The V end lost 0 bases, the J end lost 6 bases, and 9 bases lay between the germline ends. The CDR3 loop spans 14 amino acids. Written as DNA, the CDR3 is TGCGCCAGCAGCTTGGTAGGGGGGGATGAAAAACTGTTTTTT. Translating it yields CASSLVGGDEKLFF.

The CDR3 is CASSMGVGSYNEQFF. CDR3 DNA: TGTGCCAGTAGTATGGGGGTGGGCTCCTACAATGAGCAGTTCTTC. The chain links TRBV19 to TRBJ2-1; D is tentatively TRBD1 or TRBD2 (5 bases each). V was clipped by 3 bases and J by 0 bases, with 9 bases between them. This CDR3 contains 15 residues. Germline loops: CDR1 LNHDA, CDR2 SQIVND (reference sequence).

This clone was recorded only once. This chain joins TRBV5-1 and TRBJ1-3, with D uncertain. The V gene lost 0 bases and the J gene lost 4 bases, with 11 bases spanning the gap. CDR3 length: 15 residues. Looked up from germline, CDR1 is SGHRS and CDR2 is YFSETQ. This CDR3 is CASSLEEGRGNTIYF. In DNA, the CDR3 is TGCGCCAGCAGCTTGGAAGAAGGAAGGGGAAACACCATATATTTT.

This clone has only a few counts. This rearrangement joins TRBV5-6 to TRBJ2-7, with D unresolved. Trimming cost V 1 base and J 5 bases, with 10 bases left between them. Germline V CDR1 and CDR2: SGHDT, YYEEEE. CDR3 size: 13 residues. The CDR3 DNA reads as TGTGCCAGCAGCTTGCCCCACGTCAACGAGCAGTACTTC. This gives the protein CASSLPHVNEQYF.

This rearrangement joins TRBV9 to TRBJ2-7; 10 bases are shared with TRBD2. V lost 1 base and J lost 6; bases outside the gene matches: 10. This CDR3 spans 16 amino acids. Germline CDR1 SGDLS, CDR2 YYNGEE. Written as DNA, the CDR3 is TGTGCCAGCAGCGTATTACCAGCGGGAGGGTTGAGCGAGCAGTACTTC. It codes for CASSVLPAGGLSEQYF.

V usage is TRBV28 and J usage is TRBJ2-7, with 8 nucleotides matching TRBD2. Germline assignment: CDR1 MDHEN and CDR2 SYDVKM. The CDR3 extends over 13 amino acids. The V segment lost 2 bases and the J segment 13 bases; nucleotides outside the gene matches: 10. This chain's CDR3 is CASSLRASGSRYF. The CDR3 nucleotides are TGTGCCAGCAGTTTAAGGGCTAGCGGGTCGAGATACTTC.

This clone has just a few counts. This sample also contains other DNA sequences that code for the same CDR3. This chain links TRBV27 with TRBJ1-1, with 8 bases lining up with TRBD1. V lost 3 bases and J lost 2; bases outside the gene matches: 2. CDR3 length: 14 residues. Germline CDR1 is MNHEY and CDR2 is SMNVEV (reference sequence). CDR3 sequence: CASSLGQANTEAFF. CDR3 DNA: TGTGCCAGCAGTTTGGGACAGGCAAACACTGAAGCTTTCTTT.

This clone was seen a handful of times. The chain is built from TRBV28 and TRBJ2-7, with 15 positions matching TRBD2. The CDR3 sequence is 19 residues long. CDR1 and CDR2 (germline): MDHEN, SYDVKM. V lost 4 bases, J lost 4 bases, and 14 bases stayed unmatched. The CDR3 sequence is CASSSGGLAGGIRMYEQYF. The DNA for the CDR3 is TGTGCCAGCAGTTCGGGGGGACTAGCGGGAGGCATCAGGATGTACGAGCAGTACTTC.

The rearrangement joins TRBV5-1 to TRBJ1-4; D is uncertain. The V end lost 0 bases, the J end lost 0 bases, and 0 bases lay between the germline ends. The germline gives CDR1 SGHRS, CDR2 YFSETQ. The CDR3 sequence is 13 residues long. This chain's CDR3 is CASSLATNEKLFF. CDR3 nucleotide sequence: TGCGCCAGCAGCTTGGCAACTAATGAAAAACTGTTTTTT.